This T cell receptor (beta chain) was documented in a study of cytomegalovirus exposure and HLA in healthy donors. Study results and caveats: Some V segments, TRBV6-2 and TRBV6-3 among them, were indistinguishable and were therefore excluded.

Use of 60 Vbeta and 13 Jbeta primers characterized the PCR. Assay: immunoSEQ multiplex PCR; the TCRdb copy retains only in-frame clones and omits some. This sample's table has roughly 120,000 clones. This CDR3 contains 17 residues. V was pared by 4 bases and J by 5 bases, with 8 bases of the junction left unmatched. Germline CDR1 is SGHNT and CDR2 is YYREEE (reference sequence). As regards this clone: Its antigen remains unknown.

V is TRBV5-4 and J is TRBJ2-5, with 16 bases aligning to TRBD2. The specimen was PBMCs. The source of this sequence is a man aged 18 to 30 in good health and CMV-seronegative. The chain's CDR3 is CASSPPGLAGGPETQYF. CDR3 nucleotides: TGTGCCAGCAGCCCCCCGGGACTAGCGGGGGGGCCCGAGACCCAGTACTTC.